This T cell receptor beta chain is drawn from a study of breast tumors, draining lymph nodes, adjacent tissues. Trimming removed 1 base from V and 9 bases from J, with 16 bases in between. The CDR3 runs 14 residues. The V gene's germline CDR1 is MDHEN and CDR2 SYDVKM. Study-level results: Tumor T cell lymph node origin was a supported hypothesis, not proven. Tumor TCR diversity was below lymph nodes but above nontumor tissue. Luminal-like breast cancer showed significantly higher tumor–nontumor repertoire similarity than basal-like. The data were judged consistent with most tumor T cells coming from lymph node and expanding in tumor.

The lymph nodes were axillary draining lymph nodes from breast cancer patients. TCRdb re-analysed the multiplex PCR reads in MiXCR, keeping a single row per CDR3 protein. The table lists around 300,000 distinct CDR3 sequences, under 35% of them singletons. This clonotype was counted a few times. Its target is not known. V usage is TRBV28 and J usage is TRBJ2-7; possible D gene TRBD2, 6 bases. Sequenced input: axillary lymph node tissue. This receptor was taken from a female donor with breast cancer. Some clones in this sample may be carry-over from other donors' samples. The CDR3: CASSLLRGGAGQYF. The CDR3 DNA reads as TGTGCCAGCAGTTTATTGAGGGGCGGGGCCGGGCAGTACTTC.